This T cell receptor (beta chain) was identified in a study of T cells in Graves' hyperthyroidism and ophthalmopathy. Whole-study results and caveats: A 13 V-J model separated ophthalmopathy from stable hyperthyroidism.

Reasons for excluding patients were uncontrolled infection, other autoimmune disease, pregnancy or lactation. The CDR3 extends over 15 amino acids. V was clipped by 1 base and J by 8 bases; unmatched bases: 10. From germline, CDR1 is MGHRA and CDR2 YSYEKL. This clonotype has just a few counts. What it binds is not known. Amplified TCR beta CDR3 regions derived from RNA transcripts. The HTBI set primed first-round TCR CDR3 RT-PCR. TCRdb fed the multiplex PCR reads into MiXCR, producing one record per CDR3 protein. Here the sample spans some 720,000 distinct CDR3 sequences, over 15% being singletons. The receptor comes from a man between 18 and 35 years old with Graves' hyperthyroidism. V and J are TRBV4-1 and TRBJ1-1; TRBD1 matches 7 bases. Material: blood. CDR3 protein: CASSQVTLKQGEAFF. The CDR3 DNA is TGCGCCAGCAGCCAAGTGACTCTGAAACAGGGGGAAGCTTTCTTT.